Listed below are T cell receptor beta chains from one sample, sequenced in a study of shared clonotypes between healthy human individuals. Data came from immunoSEQ multiplex PCR; TCRdb stores just in-frame clones and leaves some out. The repertoire holds 2 million to 3 million clones, about 92% seen once, with over 0.12% in the top ten. The sequenced sample consisted of naive CD4+ T cells sorted from blood. All receptors come from a young man in good health. CDR3s include the opening cysteine and the closing phenylalanine or tryptophan. The D gene is left open where the match is weak. A row's size may be missing; if present it is once, few, many or a size class.

13	TRBV7-2	TRBJ2-1	.	.	TGTGCCAGCAGATCAAGGGGGTTGGATGAGCAGTTCTTC	CASRSRGLDEQFF
14	TRBV5-1	TRBJ1-1	.	TRBD1	TGCGCCAGCAGCTTGGGACAGGGTGGACTTGAAGCTTTCTTT	CASSLGQGGLEAFF
13	TRBV7-2	TRBJ2-4	.	TRBD1	TGTGCCAGCCTGGGACAGGGTAAAAACATTCAGTACTTC	CASLGQGKNIQYF
15	TRBV2	TRBJ2-5	.	TRBD1	TGTGCCAGCAGGCCACTGACAGGGCTACAAGAGACCCAGTACTTC	CASRPLTGLQETQYF
17	TRBV7-2	TRBJ1-3	.	.	TGTGCCAGCAGCCCATCCTCCCCTCAATTCTCTGGAAACACCATATATTTT	CASSPSSPQFSGNTIYF
17	TRBV5-1	TRBJ2-1	.	TRBD2	TGCGCCAGCAGCGGAACTAGCGGGGGGGCATCCTACAATGAGCAGTTCTTC	CASSGTSGGASYNEQFF
13	TRBV6-5	TRBJ2-7	.	.	TGTGCCAGCAGCCAGGGTGACACCTACGAGCAGTACTTC	CASSQGDTYEQYF
14	TRBV29-1	TRBJ2-1	.	TRBD2	TGCAGTTGTGGGGAGGGCAGCTCCTACAATGAGCAGTTCTTC	CSCGEGSSYNEQFF
14	TRBV6-5	TRBJ1-6	.	TRBD1	TGTGCCAGCAGTCCAGGGGGCGGAAATTCACCCCTCCACTTT	CASSPGGGNSPLHF
13	TRBV18	TRBJ2-1	once	.	TGTGCCAGCTCACCACCAACCCGGAATGAGCAGTTCTTC	CASSPPTRNEQFF
16	TRBV18	TRBJ2-5	once	TRBD2	TGTGCCAGCTCATCCTCACTAGCGGGAGAGCAAGAGACCCAGTACTTC	CASSSSLAGEQETQYF
15	TRBV14	TRBJ1-3	.	.	TGTGCCAGCAGCCAAGTTCCTAACTCTGGAAACACCATATATTTT	CASSQVPNSGNTIYF
16	TRBV7-2	TRBJ2-5	.	.	TGTGCCAGCAGCCTCCTCGGAACAGTAGCCCAAGAGACCCAGTACTTC	CASSLLGTVAQETQYF
14	TRBV6-5	TRBJ2-2	.	TRBD1	TGTGCCAGCAGTCGACAGGGGGCTACCGGGGAGCTGTTTTTT	CASSRQGATGELFF
13	TRBV5-1	TRBJ1-2	.	.	TGCGCCAGCAGCATCGGACAGACCTATGGCTACACCTTC	CASSIGQTYGYTF
13	TRBV10-3	TRBJ1-1	.	.	TGTGCCATTACGGCAGGGGTGAACACTGAAGCTTTCTTT	CAITAGVNTEAFF
14	TRBV6-5	TRBJ2-2	.	.	TGTGCCAGCAGTACCCGACAGCTCACCGGGGAGCTGTTTTTT	CASSTRQLTGELFF
14	TRBV11-2	TRBJ1-2	many	TRBD1	TGTGCCAGCAGCCGTCCCGGGACAGGGGATGGCTACACCTTC	CASSRPGTGDGYTF
18	TRBV5-1	TRBJ2-1	.	.	TGCGCCAGCAGCCTCTTCCCACCCACTAGAGAATTTTACAATGAGCAGTTCTTC	CASSLFPPTREFYNEQFF
15	TRBV5-1	TRBJ1-4	.	TRBD1	TGCGCCAGCAGCGAAACAGGGGGATTGGGTGAAAAACTGTTTTTT	CASSETGGLGEKLFF
15	TRBV18	TRBJ2-3	.	TRBD1	TGTGCCAGCTCACATACCGGGACAGGGACAGATACGCAGTATTTT	CASSHTGTGTDTQYF